This TCR beta chain was identified in a study of CD8 T cells in Susac syndrome. Overall study: Patients with Susac syndrome were therapy-naive, on corticosteroids, or on intravenous immunoglobulin alone at the time that blood was drawn.

Germline values: CDR1 DFQATT, CDR2 SNEGSKA (reference sequence). The CDR3 contains 14 residues. The V and J ends lost 0 bases and 10 bases respectively, with 18 bases between them. Random-hexamer reverse transcription was applied to about 0.45 to 1 ug RNA. Each CDR3 protein gets one entry after TCRdb re-called the immunoSEQ multiplex PCR reads with MiXCR. The sample has 150,000 to 180,000 distinct CDR3 sequences, 85% to 95% seen once. V usage is TRBV20-1 and J usage is TRBJ1-2, with no clear D. This receptor was obtained from a human donor with Susac syndrome. The sample consisted of CD4+ T cells from PBMCs. CDR3 nucleotide sequence: TGCAGTGCTAGAGATACAGCGACGGCACTGGACTACACCTTC. Protein product: CSARDTATALDYTF.